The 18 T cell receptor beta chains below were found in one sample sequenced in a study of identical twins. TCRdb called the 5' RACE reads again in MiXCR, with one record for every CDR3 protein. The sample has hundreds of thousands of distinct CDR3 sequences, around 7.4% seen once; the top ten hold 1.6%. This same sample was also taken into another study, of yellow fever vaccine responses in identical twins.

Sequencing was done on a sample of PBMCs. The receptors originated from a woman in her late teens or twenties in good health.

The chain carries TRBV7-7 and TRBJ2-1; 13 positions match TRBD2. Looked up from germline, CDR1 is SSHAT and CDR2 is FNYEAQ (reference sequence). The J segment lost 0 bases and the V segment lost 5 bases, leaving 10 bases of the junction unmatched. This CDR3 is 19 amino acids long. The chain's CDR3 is CASSARLGLAGSSYNEQFF. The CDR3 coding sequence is TGTGCCAGCAGCGCTAGACTGGGACTAGCGGGAAGCTCCTACAATGAGCAGTTCTTC.

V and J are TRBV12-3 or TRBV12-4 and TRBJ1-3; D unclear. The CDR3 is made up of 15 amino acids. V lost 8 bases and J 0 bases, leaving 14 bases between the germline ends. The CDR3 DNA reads TGTGCCAGCTCAACCGGGCGTAACTCTGGAAACACCATATATTTT. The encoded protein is CASSTGRNSGNTIYF.

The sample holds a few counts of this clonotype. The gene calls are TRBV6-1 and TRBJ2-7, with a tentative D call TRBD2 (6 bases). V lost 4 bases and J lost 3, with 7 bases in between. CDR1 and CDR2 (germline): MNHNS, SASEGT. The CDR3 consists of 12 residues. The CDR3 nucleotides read TGTGCCAGCAGTGGGGACTTCTACGAGCAGTACTTC. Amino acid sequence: CASSGDFYEQYF.

CDR3 sequence reads: CSARGGWSYEQFF. The CDR3 DNA reads TGCAGTGCTAGAGGAGGCTGGAGTTATGAGCAGTTCTTC. The rearrangement joins TRBV20-1 to TRBJ2-1, with no clear D. The CDR3 is made up of 13 amino acids. Trimming took off 1 base at V and 8 bases at J, with 12 bases between the two ends. CDR1 DFQATT and CDR2 SNEGSKA come from the germline V gene (reference sequence).

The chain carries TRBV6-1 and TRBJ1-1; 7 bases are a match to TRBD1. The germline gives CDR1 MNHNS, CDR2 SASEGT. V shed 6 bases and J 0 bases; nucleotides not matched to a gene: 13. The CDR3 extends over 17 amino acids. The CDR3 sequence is CASSRVDRQEMNTEAFF. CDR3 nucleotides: TGTGCCAGCAGCCGGGTGGACAGGCAAGAAATGAACACTGAAGCTTTCTTT.

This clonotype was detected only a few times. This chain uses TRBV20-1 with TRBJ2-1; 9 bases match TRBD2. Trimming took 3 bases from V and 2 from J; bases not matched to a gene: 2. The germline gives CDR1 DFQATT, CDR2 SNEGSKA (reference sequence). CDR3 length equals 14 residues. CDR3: CSASSGRTYNEQFF. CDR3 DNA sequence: TGCAGTGCTAGCAGCGGGAGGACCTACAATGAGCAGTTCTTC.

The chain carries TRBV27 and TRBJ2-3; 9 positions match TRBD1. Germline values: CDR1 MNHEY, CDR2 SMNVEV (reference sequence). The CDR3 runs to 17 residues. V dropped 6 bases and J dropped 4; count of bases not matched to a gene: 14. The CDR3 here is CASSSPATGGSSDTQYF. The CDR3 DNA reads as TGTGCCAGCAGCTCCCCCGCGACAGGGGGTTCATCAGATACGCAGTATTTT.

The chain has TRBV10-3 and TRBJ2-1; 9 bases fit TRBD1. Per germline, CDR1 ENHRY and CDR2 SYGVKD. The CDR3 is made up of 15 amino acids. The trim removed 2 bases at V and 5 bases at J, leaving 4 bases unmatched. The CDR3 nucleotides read TGTGCCATCAGTGAGCCGGGACAGGGTAACAATGAGCAGTTCTTC. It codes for CAISEPGQGNNEQFF.

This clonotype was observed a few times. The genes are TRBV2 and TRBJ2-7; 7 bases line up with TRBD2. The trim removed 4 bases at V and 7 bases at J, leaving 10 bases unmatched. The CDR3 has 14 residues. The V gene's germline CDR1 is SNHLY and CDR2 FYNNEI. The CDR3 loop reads CASSVSGTTREQYF. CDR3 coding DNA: TGTGCCAGCAGTGTTTCTGGGACTACGCGGGAGCAGTACTTC.

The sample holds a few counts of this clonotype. The CDR3 loop is CASSRNLLGGYTF. The DNA for the CDR3 is TGTGCCAGCAGCCGAAACCTTCTGGGTGGCTACACCTTC. The J gene is TRBJ1-2, the V gene TRBV9; no clear D. The germline gives CDR1 SGDLS, CDR2 YYNGEE. The CDR3 runs to 13 residues. Trimming took off 4 bases at V and 7 bases at J, with 14 bases between the two ends.

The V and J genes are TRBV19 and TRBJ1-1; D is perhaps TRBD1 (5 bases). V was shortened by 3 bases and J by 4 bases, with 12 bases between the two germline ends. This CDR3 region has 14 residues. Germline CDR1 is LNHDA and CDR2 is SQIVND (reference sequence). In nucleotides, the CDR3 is TGTGCCAGTAGTATCCTGGGGGGGGGCACTGAAGCTTTCTTT. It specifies CASSILGGGTEAFF.

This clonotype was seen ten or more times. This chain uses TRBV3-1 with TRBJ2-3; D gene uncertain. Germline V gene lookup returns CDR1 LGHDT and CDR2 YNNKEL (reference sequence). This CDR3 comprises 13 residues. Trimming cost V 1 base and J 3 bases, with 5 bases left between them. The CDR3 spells CASSQGKTDTQYF. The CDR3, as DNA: TGTGCCAGCAGCCAAGGGAAAACAGATACGCAGTATTTT.

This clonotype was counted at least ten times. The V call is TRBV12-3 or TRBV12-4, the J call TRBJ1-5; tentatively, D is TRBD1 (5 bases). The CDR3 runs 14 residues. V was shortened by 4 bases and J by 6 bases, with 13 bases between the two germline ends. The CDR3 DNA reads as TGTGCCAGCAGTTGGGGCGGGTCTGCTCAGCCCCAGCATTTT. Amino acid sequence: CASSWGGSAQPQHF.

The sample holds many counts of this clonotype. The DNA of the CDR3 is TGTGCCAGCAGTTACTCTGGGGGACCCGGGGAGCTGTTTTTT. Its translation is CASSYSGGPGELFF. The chain recombines TRBV6-5 with TRBJ2-2, with D possibly being TRBD1 or TRBD2 (5 bases each). With 0 bases removed from V and 6 bases from J, the gap between germline ends came to 8 bases. The CDR3 has 14 residues. Germline V CDR1 and CDR2: MNHEY, SVGAGI.

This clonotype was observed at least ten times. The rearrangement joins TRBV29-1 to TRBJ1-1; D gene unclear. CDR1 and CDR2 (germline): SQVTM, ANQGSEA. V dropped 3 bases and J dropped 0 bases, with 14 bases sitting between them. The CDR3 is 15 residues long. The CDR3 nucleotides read TGCAGCGTTGAGATCGCGGGCCGGCTGAACACTGAAGCTTTCTTT. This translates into CSVEIAGRLNTEAFF. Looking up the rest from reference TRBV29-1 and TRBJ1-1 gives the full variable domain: SAVISQKPSRDICQRGTSLTIQCQVDSQVTMMFWYRQQPGQSLTLIATANQGSEATYESGFVIDKFPISRPNLTFSTLTVSNMSPEDSSIYLCSVEIAGRLNTEAFFGQGTRLTVV.

CDR3 sequence: CASSSDRADTQYF. CDR3 DNA sequence: TGTGCCAGCAGTTCGGACAGGGCAGATACGCAGTATTTT. V is TRBV6-2 or TRBV6-3 and J is TRBJ2-3, with 8 bases fitting TRBD1. Per the germline V gene, CDR1 is MNHEY and CDR2 is SVGEGT. Trimming cost V 4 bases and J 4 bases; bases outside gene matches: 1. The length of the CDR3 is 13 residues.

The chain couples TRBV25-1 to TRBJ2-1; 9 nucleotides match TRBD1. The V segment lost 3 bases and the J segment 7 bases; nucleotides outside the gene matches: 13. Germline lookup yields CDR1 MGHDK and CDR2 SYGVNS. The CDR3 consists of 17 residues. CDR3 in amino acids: CASSESKAGTGRNEQFF. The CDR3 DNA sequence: TGTGCCAGCAGTGAGTCCAAGGCCGGGACAGGGAGGAATGAGCAGTTCTTC.

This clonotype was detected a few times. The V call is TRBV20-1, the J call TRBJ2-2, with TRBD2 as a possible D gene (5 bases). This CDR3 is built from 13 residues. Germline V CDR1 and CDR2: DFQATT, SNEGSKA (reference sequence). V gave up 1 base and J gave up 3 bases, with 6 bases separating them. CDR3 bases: TGCAGTGCTAGAGGGACTTACACCGGGGAGCTGTTTTTT. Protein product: CSARGTYTGELFF.